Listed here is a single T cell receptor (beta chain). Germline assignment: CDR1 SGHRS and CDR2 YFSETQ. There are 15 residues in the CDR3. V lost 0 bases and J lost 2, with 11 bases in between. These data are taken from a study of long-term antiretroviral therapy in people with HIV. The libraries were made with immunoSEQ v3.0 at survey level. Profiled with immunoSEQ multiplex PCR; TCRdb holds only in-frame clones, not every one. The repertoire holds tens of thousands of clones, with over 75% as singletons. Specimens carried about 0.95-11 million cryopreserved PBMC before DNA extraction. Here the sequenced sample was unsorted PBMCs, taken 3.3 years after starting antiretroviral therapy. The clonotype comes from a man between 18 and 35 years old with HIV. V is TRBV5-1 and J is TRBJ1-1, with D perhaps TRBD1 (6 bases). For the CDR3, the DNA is TGCGCCAGCAGCTTGGTGGGGGCGTATAACACTGAAGCTTTCTTT. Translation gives CASSLVGAYNTEAFF. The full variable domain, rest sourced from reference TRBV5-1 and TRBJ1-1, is KAGVTQTPRYLIKTRGQQVTLSCSPISGHRSVSWYQQTPGQGLQFLFEYFSETQRNKGNFPGRFSGRQFSNSRSEMNVSTLELGDSALYLCASSLVGAYNTEAFFGQGTRLTVV.